The 9 T cell receptor beta chains reported below all come from one sample, sequenced in a study of CD8+ T cells in alopecia areata. Noted treatment: oral pan-JAK inhibitor, 5-10 mg twice daily. RNA was extracted and reverse transcribed into cDNA as the sequencing template. Sequencing was performed with immunoSEQ multiplex PCR; in TCRdb, only in-frame clones are kept and a portion is missing. The sample holds about 76,000 clones, around 67% seen once. The sample here was CD8+ T cells sorted from blood, taken at week 24, from a patient treated with tofacitinib. The receptor set was obtained from a human donor with alopecia areata.

This chain uses TRBV5-5 with TRBJ2-5; 13 nucleotides agree with TRBD2. Looked up from germline, CDR1 is SGHKS and CDR2 is YYEKEE (reference sequence). The V segment lost 4 bases and the J segment 1 base; nucleotides outside the gene matches: 7. CDR3 length: 17 residues. This chain's CDR3 is CASSEGLAGTFQETQYF. DNA for the CDR3: TGTGCCAGCAGCGAGGGACTAGCGGGAACCTTCCAAGAGACCCAGTACTTC. Full variable domain (remainder filled in from reference TRBV5-5 and TRBJ2-5): DAGVTQSPTHLIKTRGQQVTLRCSPISGHKSVSWYQQVLGQGPQFIFQYYEKEERGRGNFPDRFSARQFPNYSSELNVNALLLGDSALYLCASSEGLAGTFQETQYFGPGTRLLVL.

A note on this clone: One junction end does not reproduce the germline sequence, and a read error may be involved. The gene calls are TRBV9 and TRBJ2-1; D uncertain. Germline V gene data show CDR1 as SGDLS and CDR2 as YYNGEE. The CDR3 has 13 residues. In nucleotides, the CDR3 is TGTGCCAGCAGCCCCCCCTCCTCCAATGAGCAGTTCTTC. This gives the protein CASSPPSSNEQFF.

J is TRBJ2-7 and V is TRBV30, with D tentatively TRBD1 or TRBD2 (6 bases each). The CDR3 contains 15 residues. CDR1 and CDR2 from the germline V gene are GTSNPN and SVGIG (reference sequence). Between the trimmed V and J ends, which lost 2 bases and 2 bases, there was a span of 16 bases. The CDR3 DNA reads as TGTGCCTGGAGTTCCGGGCTAGGGGGGCCCTACGAGCAGTACTTC. This encodes CAWSSGLGGPYEQYF.

The count of this clone is one. The chain carries TRBV2 and TRBJ1-2, with no clear D. Trimming stripped 6 bases from V and 4 bases from J, with 9 bases between. Germline-derived CDR1 and CDR2 are SNHLY and FYNNEI. The CDR3 consists of 12 residues. The CDR3 nucleotides are TGTGCCAGCAGCGGGGTGTCCTATGGCTACACCTTC. Its translation: CASSGVSYGYTF.

The genes are TRBV6-5 and TRBJ2-7, with unresolved D. The length of the CDR3 is 13 residues. The ends were cut back, 0 bases at V and 2 bases at J, with 5 bases in the middle. Germline V gives CDR1 MNHEY, CDR2 SVGAGI. CDR3 in amino acids: CASSYSQAYEQYF. In nucleotides, the CDR3 is TGTGCCAGCAGTTACTCACAAGCCTACGAGCAGTACTTC.

The chain has TRBV11-2 and TRBJ2-5, with 7 bases aligning to TRBD1. Germline assignment: CDR1 SGHAT and CDR2 FQNNGV. V lost 4 bases, J lost 2 bases, and 4 bases stayed unmatched. This CDR3 is 14 amino acids long. The CDR3 sequence is CASSSGQPQETQYF. CDR3 in DNA: TGTGCCAGCAGCTCGGGACAGCCACAAGAGACCCAGTACTTC. The whole variable domain, remainder taken from reference TRBV11-2 and TRBJ2-5, is EAGVAQSPRYKIIEKRQSVAFWCNPISGHATLYWYQQILGQGPKLLIQFQNNGVVDDSQLPKDRFSAERLKGVDSTLKIQPAKLEDSAVYLCASSSGQPQETQYFGPGTRLLVL.

This clone was recorded a few times. The chain is built from TRBV29-1 and TRBJ2-1; D gene uncertain. Per germline, CDR1 SQVTM and CDR2 ANQGSEA. V lost 6 bases to trimming and J lost 9 bases, with 12 bases between them. The CDR3 consists of 11 residues. The CDR3 bases are TGCAGCGTGGGCGGTCCAGTTGAGCAGTTCTTC. Translating it yields CSVGGPVEQFF.

This clone has more than one count but fewer than ten. V is TRBV7-9 and J is TRBJ2-2; 8 bases agree with TRBD1. Germline loops: CDR1 SEHNR, CDR2 FQNEAQ (reference sequence). The V gene end was trimmed by 2 bases and the J gene end by 1 base; junction bases not matched to a gene: 3. This CDR3 has 16 residues. CDR3 bases: TGTGCCAGCAGCTTACCGACAGGGGAGAACACCGGGGAGCTGTTTTTT. Amino acids: CASSLPTGENTGELFF.

This clone was seen a few times. The chain combines TRBV7-3 with TRBJ1-4; 11 nucleotides match TRBD1. The V and J ends lost 5 bases and 0 bases, in that order; junction bases with no gene match: 11. The CDR3 has 19 amino acids. Germline CDR1 SGHTA, CDR2 FQGTGA. In nucleotides, the CDR3 is TGTGCCAGCAGCGTCTCCAGGGACAGGGGGATTACAACTAATGAAAAACTGTTTTTT. It is translated as CASSVSRDRGITTNEKLFF.